The clone carrying this TCR beta chain has a handful of counts. The antigen remains unidentified. This specimen comes from a study of PD-1 blockade in classical Hodgkin lymphoma. Study-wide findings and caveats: Reported baseline diversity: healthy donors highest, relapsed/refractory patients lowest.

Using immunoSEQ multiplex PCR, the repertoire was profiled, and TCRdb retains in-frame clones only, with some absent. The sample includes 10,000 to 15,000 clones, almost 90% seen only once; the top ten take roughly 0.46%. Every one of the patients relapsed after autologous stem cell transplantation (brentuximab vedotin exposure was variable). Using magnetic negative selection, the CD4+ T cells were separated out of thawed PBMCs. V gave up 3 bases and J gave up 2 bases; unmatched junction bases: 2. Per germline, CDR1 SGHRS and CDR2 YFSETQ. The CDR3 spans 14 residues. The sample here was CD4+ T cells from blood, taken at baseline. This sequence was found in a human donor with classical Hodgkin lymphoma. The chain has TRBV5-1 and TRBJ2-7; 10 bases agree with TRBD1. The CDR3 protein is CASSSGTGAYEQYF. For the CDR3, the DNA is TGCGCCAGCAGCTCGGGGACAGGGGCCTACGAGCAGTACTTC.